This TCR beta chain was captured by sequencing in a study of CD8 T cells in Susac syndrome. RNA, at about 0.5 to 1 ug, was reverse transcribed with random hexamers. TCRdb passed the immunoSEQ multiplex PCR reads through MiXCR, listing each CDR3 protein once. This table holds roughly 200,000 distinct CDR3 sequences, around 94% found once. CDR1 and CDR2 (germline): LNHDA, SQIVND (reference sequence). V lost 5 bases and J lost 6; bases outside the gene matches: 8. The CDR3 is made up of 14 amino acids. This chain links TRBV19 with TRBJ1-2; 8 bases map to TRBD1. Specimen: CD4+ T cells from PBMCs. The TCR originated in a human donor with Susac syndrome. CDR3: CASSPNYRGNGYTF. The CDR3 DNA sequence: TGTGCCAGTAGTCCCAACTACAGGGGGAATGGCTACACCTTC.